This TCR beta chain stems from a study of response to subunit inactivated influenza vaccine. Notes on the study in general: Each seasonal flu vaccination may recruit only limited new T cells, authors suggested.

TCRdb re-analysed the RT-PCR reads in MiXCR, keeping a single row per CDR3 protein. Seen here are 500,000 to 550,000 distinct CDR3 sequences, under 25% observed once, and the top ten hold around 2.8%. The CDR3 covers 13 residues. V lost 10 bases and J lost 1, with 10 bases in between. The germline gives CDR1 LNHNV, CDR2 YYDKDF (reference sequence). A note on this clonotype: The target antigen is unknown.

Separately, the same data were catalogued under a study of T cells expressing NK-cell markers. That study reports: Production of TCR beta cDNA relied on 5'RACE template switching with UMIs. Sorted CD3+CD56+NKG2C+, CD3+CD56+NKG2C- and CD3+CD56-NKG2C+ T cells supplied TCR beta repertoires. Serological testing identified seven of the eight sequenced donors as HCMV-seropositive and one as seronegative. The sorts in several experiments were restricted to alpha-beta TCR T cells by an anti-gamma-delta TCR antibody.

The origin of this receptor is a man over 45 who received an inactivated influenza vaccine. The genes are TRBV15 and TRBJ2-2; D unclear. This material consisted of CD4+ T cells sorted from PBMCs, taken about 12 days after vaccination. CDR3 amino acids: CAISPRNTGELFF. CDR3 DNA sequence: TGTGCCATAAGCCCTAGGAACACCGGGGAGCTGTTTTTT.